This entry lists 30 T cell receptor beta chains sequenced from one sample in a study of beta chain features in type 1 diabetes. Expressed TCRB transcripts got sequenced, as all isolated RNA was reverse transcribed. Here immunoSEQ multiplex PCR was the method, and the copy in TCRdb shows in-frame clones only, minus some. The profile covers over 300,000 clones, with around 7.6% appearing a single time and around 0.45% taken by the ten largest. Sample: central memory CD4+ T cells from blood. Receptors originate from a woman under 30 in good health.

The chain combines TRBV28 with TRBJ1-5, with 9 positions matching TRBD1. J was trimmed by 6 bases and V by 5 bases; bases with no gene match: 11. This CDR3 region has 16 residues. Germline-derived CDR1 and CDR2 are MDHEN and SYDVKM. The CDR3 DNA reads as TGTGCCAGCAGTGGGAGCCCAGGGACAGGGAGTCAGCCCCAGCATTTT. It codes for CASSGSPGTGSQPQHF. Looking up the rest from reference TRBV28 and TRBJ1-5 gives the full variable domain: DVKVTQSSRYLVKRTGEKVFLECVQDMDHENMFWYRQDPGLGLRLIYFSYDVKMKEKGDIPEGYSVSREKKERFSLILESASTNQTSMYLCASSGSPGTGSQPQHFGDGTRLSIL.

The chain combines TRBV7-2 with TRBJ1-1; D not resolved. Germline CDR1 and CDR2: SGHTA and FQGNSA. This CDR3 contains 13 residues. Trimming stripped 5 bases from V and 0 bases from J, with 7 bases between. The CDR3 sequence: CASSRQMNTEAFF. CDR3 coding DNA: TGTGCCAGCAGCCGCCAGATGAACACTGAAGCTTTCTTT.

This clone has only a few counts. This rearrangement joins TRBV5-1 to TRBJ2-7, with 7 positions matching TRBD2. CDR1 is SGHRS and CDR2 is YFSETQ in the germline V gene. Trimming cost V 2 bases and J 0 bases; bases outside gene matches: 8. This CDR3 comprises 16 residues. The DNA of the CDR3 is TGCGCCAGCAGCTTCGGGTCAGGCGGGGGCTCCTACGAGCAGTACTTC. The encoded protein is CASSFGSGGGSYEQYF.

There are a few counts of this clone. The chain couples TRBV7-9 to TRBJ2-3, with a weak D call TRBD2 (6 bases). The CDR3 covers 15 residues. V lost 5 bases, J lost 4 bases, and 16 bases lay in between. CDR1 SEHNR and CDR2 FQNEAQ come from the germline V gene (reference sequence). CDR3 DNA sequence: TGTGCCAGCAGCCGCCCGATGGGGGGTGCAGATACGCAGTATTTT. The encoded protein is CASSRPMGGADTQYF.

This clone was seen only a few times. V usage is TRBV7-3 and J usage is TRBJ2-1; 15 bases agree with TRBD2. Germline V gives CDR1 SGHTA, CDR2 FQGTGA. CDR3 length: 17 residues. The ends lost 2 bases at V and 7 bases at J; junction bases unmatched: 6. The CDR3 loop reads CASSLVPGTSGRNEQFF. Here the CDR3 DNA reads TGTGCCAGCAGCTTAGTCCCCGGGACTAGCGGGAGGAATGAGCAGTTCTTC.

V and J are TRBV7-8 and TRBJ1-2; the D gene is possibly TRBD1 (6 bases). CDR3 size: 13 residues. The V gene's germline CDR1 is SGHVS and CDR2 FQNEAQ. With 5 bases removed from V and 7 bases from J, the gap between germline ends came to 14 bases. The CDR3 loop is CASSPGGAGGYTF. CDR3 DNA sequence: TGTGCCAGCAGCCCGGGGGGCGCGGGTGGCTACACCTTC.

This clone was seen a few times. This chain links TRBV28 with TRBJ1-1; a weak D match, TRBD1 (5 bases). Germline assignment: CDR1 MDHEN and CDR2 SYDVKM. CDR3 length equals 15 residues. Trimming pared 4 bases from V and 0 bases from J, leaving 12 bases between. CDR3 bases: TGTGCCAGCAGTTCGGGGTCGGGACTGAACACTGAAGCTTTCTTT. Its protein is CASSSGSGLNTEAFF.

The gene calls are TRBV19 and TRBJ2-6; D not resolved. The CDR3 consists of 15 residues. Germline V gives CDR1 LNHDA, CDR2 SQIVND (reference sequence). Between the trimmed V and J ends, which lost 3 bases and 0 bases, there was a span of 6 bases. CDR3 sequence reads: CASSIFSSGANVLTF. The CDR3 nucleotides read TGTGCCAGTAGTATTTTTTCCTCTGGGGCCAACGTCCTGACTTTC.

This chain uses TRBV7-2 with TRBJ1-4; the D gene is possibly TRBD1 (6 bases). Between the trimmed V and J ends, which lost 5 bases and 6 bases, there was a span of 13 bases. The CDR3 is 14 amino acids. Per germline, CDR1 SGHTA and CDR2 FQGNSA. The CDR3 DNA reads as TGTGCCAGCAGCCTACGTGGGGGCGATGAAAAACTGTTTTTT. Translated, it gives CASSLRGGDEKLFF.

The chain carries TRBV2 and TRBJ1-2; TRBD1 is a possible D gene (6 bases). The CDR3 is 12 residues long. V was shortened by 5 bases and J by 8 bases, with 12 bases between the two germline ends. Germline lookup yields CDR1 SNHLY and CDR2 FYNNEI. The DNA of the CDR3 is TGTGCCAGCAGTACACAGGGTCTGGGCTACACCTTC. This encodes CASSTQGLGYTF.

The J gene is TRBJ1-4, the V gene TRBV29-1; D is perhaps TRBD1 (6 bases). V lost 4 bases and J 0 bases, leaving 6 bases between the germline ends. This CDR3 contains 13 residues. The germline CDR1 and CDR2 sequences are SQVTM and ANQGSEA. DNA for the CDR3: TGCAGCGTTGCAGGGGCAACTAATGAAAAACTGTTTTTT. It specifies CSVAGATNEKLFF.

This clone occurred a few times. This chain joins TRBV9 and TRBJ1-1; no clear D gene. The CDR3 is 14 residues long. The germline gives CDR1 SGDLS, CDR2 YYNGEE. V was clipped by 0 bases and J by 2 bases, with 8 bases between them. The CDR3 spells CASSVAAGNTEAFF. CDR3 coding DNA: TGTGCCAGCAGCGTAGCGGCAGGTAACACTGAAGCTTTCTTT.

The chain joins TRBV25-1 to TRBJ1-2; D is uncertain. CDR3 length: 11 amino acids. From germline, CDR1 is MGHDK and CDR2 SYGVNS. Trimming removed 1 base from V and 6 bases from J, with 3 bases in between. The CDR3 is CASSESNGYTF. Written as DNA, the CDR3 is TGTGCCAGCAGTGAATCGAATGGCTACACCTTC.

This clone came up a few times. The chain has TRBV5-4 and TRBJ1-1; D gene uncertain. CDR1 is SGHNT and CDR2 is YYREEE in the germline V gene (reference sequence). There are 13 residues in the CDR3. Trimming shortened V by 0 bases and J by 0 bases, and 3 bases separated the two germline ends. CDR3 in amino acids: CASSLELNTEAFF. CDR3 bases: TGTGCCAGCAGCTTGGAACTGAACACTGAAGCTTTCTTT.

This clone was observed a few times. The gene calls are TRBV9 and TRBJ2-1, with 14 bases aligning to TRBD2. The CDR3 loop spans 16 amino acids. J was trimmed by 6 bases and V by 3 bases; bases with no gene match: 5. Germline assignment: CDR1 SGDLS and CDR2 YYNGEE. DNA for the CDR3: TGTGCCAGCAGCGCGTCCGGGACTAGCGGGAGCAATGAGCAGTTCTTC. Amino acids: CASSASGTSGSNEQFF. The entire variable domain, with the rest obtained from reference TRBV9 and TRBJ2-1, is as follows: DSGVTQTPKHLITATGQRVTLRCSPRSGDLSVYWYQQSLDQGLQFLIQYYNGEERAKGNILERFSAQQFPDLHSELNLSSLELGDSALYFCASSASGTSGSNEQFFGPGTRLTVL.

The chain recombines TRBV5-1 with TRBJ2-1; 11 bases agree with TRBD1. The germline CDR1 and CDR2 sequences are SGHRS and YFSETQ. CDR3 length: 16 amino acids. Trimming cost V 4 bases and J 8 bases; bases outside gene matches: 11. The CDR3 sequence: CASSLLGTGGSDEQFF. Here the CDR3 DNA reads TGCGCCAGCAGCCTGCTCGGGACAGGGGGAAGCGATGAGCAGTTCTTC. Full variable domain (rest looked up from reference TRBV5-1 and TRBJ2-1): KAGVTQTPRYLIKTRGQQVTLSCSPISGHRSVSWYQQTPGQGLQFLFEYFSETQRNKGNFPGRFSGRQFSNSRSEMNVSTLELGDSALYLCASSLLGTGGSDEQFFGPGTRLTVL.

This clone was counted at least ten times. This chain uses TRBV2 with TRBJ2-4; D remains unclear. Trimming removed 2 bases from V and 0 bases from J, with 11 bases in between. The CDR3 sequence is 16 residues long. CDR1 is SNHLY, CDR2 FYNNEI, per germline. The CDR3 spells CASSETPALAKNIQYF. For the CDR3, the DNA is TGTGCCAGCAGTGAAACCCCAGCGTTAGCCAAAAACATTCAGTACTTC.

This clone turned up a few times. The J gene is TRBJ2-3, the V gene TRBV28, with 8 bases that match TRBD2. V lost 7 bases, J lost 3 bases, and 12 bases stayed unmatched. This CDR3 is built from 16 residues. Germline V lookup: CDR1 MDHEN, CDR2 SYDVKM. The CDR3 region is CASTPRGGSWTDTQYF. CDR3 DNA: TGTGCCAGCACCCCCCGGGGGGGTAGTTGGACAGATACGCAGTATTTT.

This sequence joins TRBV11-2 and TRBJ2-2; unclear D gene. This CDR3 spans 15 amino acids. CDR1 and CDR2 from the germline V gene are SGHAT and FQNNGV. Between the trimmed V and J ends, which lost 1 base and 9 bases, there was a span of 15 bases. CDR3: CASSLGALFRRELFF. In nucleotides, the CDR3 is TGTGCCAGCAGCTTAGGAGCCCTTTTTCGACGGGAGCTGTTTTTT.

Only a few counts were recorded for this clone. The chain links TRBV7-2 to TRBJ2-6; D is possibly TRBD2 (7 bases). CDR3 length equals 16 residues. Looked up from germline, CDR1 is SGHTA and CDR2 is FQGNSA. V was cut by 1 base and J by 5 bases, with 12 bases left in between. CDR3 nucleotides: TGTGCCAGCAGCTTAGACGGGGGGCCCAGGGCCAACGTCCTGACTTTC. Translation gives CASSLDGGPRANVLTF.

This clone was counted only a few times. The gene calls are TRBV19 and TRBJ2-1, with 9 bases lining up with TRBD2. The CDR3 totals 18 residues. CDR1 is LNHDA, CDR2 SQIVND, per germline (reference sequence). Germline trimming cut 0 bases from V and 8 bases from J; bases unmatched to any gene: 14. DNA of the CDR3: TGTGCCAGTAGTATAGAACGGGCTAGCGGGGACCGAGTTGATGAGCAGTTCTTC. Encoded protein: CASSIERASGDRVDEQFF. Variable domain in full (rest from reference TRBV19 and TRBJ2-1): DGGITQSPKYLFRKEGQNVTLSCEQNLNHDAMYWYRQDPGQGLRLIYYSQIVNDFQKGDIAEGYSVSREKKESFPLTVTSAQKNPTAFYLCASSIERASGDRVDEQFFGPGTRLTVL.

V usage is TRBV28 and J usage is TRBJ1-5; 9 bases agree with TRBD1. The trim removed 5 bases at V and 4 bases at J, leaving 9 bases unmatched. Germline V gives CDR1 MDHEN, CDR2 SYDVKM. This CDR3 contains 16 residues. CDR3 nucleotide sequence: TGTGCCAGCAGTCCCGGAGACAGGGGGAATAATCAGCCCCAGCATTTT. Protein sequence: CASSPGDRGNNQPQHF.

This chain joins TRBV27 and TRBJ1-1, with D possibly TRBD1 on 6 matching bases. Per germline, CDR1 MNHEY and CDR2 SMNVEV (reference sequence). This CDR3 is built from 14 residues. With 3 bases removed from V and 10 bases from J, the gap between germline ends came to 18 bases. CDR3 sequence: CASSFRLNRDLAFF. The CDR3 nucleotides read TGTGCCAGCAGTTTCCGTTTAAACAGGGATTTAGCTTTCTTT.

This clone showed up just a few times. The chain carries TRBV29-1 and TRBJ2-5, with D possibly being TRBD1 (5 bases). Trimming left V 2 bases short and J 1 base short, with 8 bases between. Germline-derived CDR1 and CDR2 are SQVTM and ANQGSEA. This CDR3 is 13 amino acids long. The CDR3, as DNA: TGCAGCGTTGAACTCAGGGCCCAAGAGACCCAGTACTTC. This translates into CSVELRAQETQYF. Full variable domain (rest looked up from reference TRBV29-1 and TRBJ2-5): SAVISQKPSRDICQRGTSLTIQCQVDSQVTMMFWYRQQPGQSLTLIATANQGSEATYESGFVIDKFPISRPNLTFSTLTVSNMSPEDSSIYLCSVELRAQETQYFGPGTRLLVL.

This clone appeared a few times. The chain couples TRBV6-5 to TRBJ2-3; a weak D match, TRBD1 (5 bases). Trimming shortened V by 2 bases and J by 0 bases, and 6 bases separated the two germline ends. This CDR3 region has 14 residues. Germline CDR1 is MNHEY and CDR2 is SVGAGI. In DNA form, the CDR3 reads TGTGCCAGCAGTTACCAGGGAAGCACAGATACGCAGTATTTT. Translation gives CASSYQGSTDTQYF.

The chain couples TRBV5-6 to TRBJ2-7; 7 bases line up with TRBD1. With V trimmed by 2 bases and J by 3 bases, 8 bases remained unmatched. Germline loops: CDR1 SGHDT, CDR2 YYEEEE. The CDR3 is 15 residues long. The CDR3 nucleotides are TGTGCCAGCAGCTTCTCGGACAGGCTCCACTACGAGCAGTACTTC. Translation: CASSFSDRLHYEQYF. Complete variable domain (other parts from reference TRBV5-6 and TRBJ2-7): DAGVTQSPTHLIKTRGQQVTLRCSPKSGHDTVSWYQQALGQGPQFIFQYYEEEERQRGNFPDRFSGHQFPNYSSELNVNALLLGDSALYLCASSFSDRLHYEQYFGPGTRLTVT.

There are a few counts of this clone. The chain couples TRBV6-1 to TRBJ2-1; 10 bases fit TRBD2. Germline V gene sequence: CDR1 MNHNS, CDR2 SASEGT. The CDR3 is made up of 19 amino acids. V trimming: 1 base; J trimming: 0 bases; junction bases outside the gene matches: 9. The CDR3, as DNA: TGTGCCAGCAGTGAAGGTGGCCTTAGCGGGAGGAGCTCCTACAATGAGCAGTTCTTC. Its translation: CASSEGGLSGRSSYNEQFF.

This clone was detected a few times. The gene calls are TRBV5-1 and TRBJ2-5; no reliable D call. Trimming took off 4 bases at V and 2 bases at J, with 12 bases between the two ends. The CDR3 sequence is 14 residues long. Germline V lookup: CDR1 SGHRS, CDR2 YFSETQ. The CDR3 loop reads CASSQMVAQETQYF. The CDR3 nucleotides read TGCGCCAGCAGCCAAATGGTGGCACAAGAGACCCAGTACTTC.

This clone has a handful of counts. The CDR3 loop is CASTETGPWETQYF. The DNA of the CDR3 is TGTGCCAGCACTGAGACAGGGCCATGGGAGACCCAGTACTTC. V gene TRBV2 combines with J gene TRBJ2-5, with TRBD1 identical over 7 bases. There are 14 residues in the CDR3. CDR1 is SNHLY, CDR2 FYNNEI, per germline. Trimming at V came to 7 bases and at J to 5 bases, leaving 10 bases not matched to a gene.

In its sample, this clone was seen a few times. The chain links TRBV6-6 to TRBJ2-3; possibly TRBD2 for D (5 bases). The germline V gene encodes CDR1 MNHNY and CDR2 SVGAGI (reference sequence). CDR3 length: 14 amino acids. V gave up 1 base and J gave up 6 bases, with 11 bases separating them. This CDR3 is CASSYLGEDDTQYF. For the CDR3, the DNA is TGTGCCAGCAGTTACTTGGGAGAAGACGATACGCAGTATTTT.